These 30 T cell receptor beta chains were all obtained from the same sample, sequenced in a study of blood T cell repertoires in COVID-19. The table came from immunoSEQ multiplex PCR; TCRdb's copy has only in-frame clones and leaves some out. The sample records around 140,000 clones, approximately 82% being singletons. The sequenced sample was peripheral blood. The receptor source for this set is a human donor with acute or convalescent COVID-19. The donor label of this sample is uncertain.

The DNA of the CDR3 is TGCGCCAGCAGAGACGACAGGGGAATCTCTGGAAACACCATATATTTT. Translated, it gives CASRDDRGISGNTIYF. The V gene is TRBV10-1, the J gene TRBJ1-3; 8 nucleotides align to TRBD1. V was pared by 6 bases and J by 0 bases, with 7 bases of the junction left unmatched. This CDR3 comprises 16 residues. Germline V gene data show CDR1 as WNHNN and CDR2 as SYGVQD (reference sequence).

V and J are TRBV5-1 and TRBJ1-1; 7 nucleotides align to TRBD1. The CDR3 consists of 16 residues. Germline V gene data show CDR1 as SGHRS and CDR2 as YFSETQ. V lost 0 bases, J lost 0 bases, and 5 bases stayed unmatched. The CDR3 region has the DNA TGCGCCAGCAGCTTGGGGGACAGTTACATGAACACTGAAGCTTTCTTT. As protein: CASSLGDSYMNTEAFF.

The rearrangement links TRBV19 to TRBJ1-2; D call uncertain. Germline V CDR1 and CDR2: LNHDA, SQIVND (reference sequence). Deletions cut 11 bases from V and 4 bases from J, with 17 bases between. This CDR3 spans 13 amino acids. The CDR3 reads CASAGRQSYGYTF. DNA for the CDR3: TGTGCCTCCGCCGGGAGGCAGAGCTATGGCTACACCTTC.

This clone occurred once. This chain joins TRBV5-5 and TRBJ1-2; 7 nucleotides agree with TRBD1. The length of the CDR3 is 15 residues. The V gene's germline CDR1 is SGHKS and CDR2 YYEKEE (reference sequence). V was clipped by 0 bases and J by 8 bases; unmatched bases: 10. DNA of the CDR3: TGTGCCAGCAGCTTGGGGGCAGGGGGGCAGGGCGGCTACACCTTC. Its protein product is CASSLGAGGQGGYTF.

The chain couples TRBV30 to TRBJ1-2; D perhaps matches TRBD1 (5 bases). CDR1 is GTSNPN, CDR2 SVGIG, per germline (reference sequence). CDR3 length: 15 residues. V shed 2 bases and J shed 0 bases, with 13 bases lying between them. The CDR3 sequence: CAWSRSREANYGYTF. The CDR3 nucleotides read TGTGCCTGGAGTAGGAGCAGGGAAGCTAACTATGGCTACACCTTC.

The V gene is TRBV9, the J gene TRBJ2-7; TRBD1 might be the D (5 bases). The CDR3 consists of 16 residues. The V end was cut by 4 bases, the J end by 1 base, with 18 bases between. Germline CDR1 is SGDLS and CDR2 is YYNGEE. CDR3 nucleotide sequence: TGTGCCAGCAGCCCCCAACCCCCCGGACAATCCTACGAGCAGTACTTC. The encoded protein is CASSPQPPGQSYEQYF.

This chain links TRBV18 with TRBJ2-1; unclear D gene. The germline CDR1 and CDR2 sequences are KGHSH and LQKENI. The CDR3 spans 11 residues. V was pared by 6 bases and J by 7 bases, with 7 bases between. CDR3 loop: CASSPLNEQFF. As DNA, the CDR3 is TGTGCCAGCTCCCCTCTGAATGAGCAGTTCTTC.

The genes are TRBV10-3 and TRBJ1-2; 9 bases map to TRBD1. In germline, CDR1 is ENHRY, CDR2 SYGVKD. Trimming at V came to 3 bases and at J to 7 bases, leaving 9 bases not matched to a gene. The CDR3 contains 15 residues. The CDR3 spells CAISEAGQGYSGYTF. In nucleotides, the CDR3 is TGTGCCATCAGTGAAGCGGGACAGGGCTACTCTGGCTACACCTTC.

This rearrangement joins TRBV10-3 to TRBJ1-5; 11 bases are shared with TRBD1. The CDR3 contains 16 residues. V lost 3 bases, J lost 6 bases, and 7 bases stayed unmatched. Germline V gives CDR1 ENHRY, CDR2 SYGVKD. CDR3 sequence reads: CAISDYGTGGGQPQHF. The CDR3 DNA reads TGTGCCATCAGTGACTACGGGACAGGGGGGGGTCAGCCCCAGCATTTT.

The gene calls are TRBV13 and TRBJ1-2; D is unresolved. The CDR3 contains 14 residues. Germline CDR1 and CDR2: PRHDT and FYEKMQ (reference sequence). Trimming cost V 3 bases and J 2 bases, with 10 bases left between them. DNA of the CDR3: TGTGCCAGCAGCTTTTCAGGTCTAAACTATGGCTACACCTTC. Amino acids: CASSFSGLNYGYTF. Full variable domain (remainder filled in from reference TRBV13 and TRBJ1-2): AAGVIQSPRHLIKEKRETATLKCYPIPRHDTVYWYQQGPGQDPQFLISFYEKMQSDKGSIPDRFSAQQFSDYHSELNMSSLELGDSALYFCASSFSGLNYGYTFGSGTRLTVV.

The CDR3 protein is CASSLRLAVTDTQYF. The CDR3 nucleotides are TGCGCCAGCAGCCTCCGACTAGCGGTCACAGATACGCAGTATTTT. The genes are TRBV4-1 and TRBJ2-3; TRBD2 aligns across 9 bases. With V trimmed by 4 bases and J by 2 bases, 4 bases remained unmatched. This CDR3 has 15 amino acids. CDR1 is MGHRA and CDR2 is YSYEKL in the germline V gene.

The chain carries TRBV12-3 or TRBV12-4 and TRBJ2-7; D unclear. Trimming left V 5 bases short and J 2 bases short, with 10 bases between. The CDR3 runs 13 residues. The CDR3 sequence: CASSRSSPYEQYF. For the CDR3, the DNA is TGTGCCAGCAGTCGGTCCTCACCCTACGAGCAGTACTTC.

The rearrangement links TRBV19 to TRBJ2-2; TRBD1 agrees at 8 bases. The CDR3 is 15 amino acids. CDR1 and CDR2 (germline): LNHDA, SQIVND (reference sequence). The V segment lost 3 bases and the J segment 6 bases; nucleotides outside the gene matches: 6. CDR3 coding DNA: TGTGCCAGTAGTATCCCAGGGGGCAAGTCCGGGGAGCTGTTTTTT. Translating gives CASSIPGGKSGELFF.

The V and J genes are TRBV18 and TRBJ2-7; D might be TRBD1 (5 bases). Deletions cut 6 bases from V and 0 bases from J, with 9 bases between. The CDR3 extends over 13 amino acids. CDR1 KGHSH and CDR2 LQKENI come from the germline V gene. CDR3 loop: CASSRADSYEQYF. DNA for the CDR3: TGTGCCAGCTCCAGGGCCGACTCCTACGAGCAGTACTTC.

The J gene is TRBJ1-6, the V gene TRBV7-9; TRBD1 matches at 8 bases. Trimming cost V 0 bases and J 10 bases; bases outside gene matches: 2. Germline loops: CDR1 SEHNR, CDR2 FQNEAQ (reference sequence). The CDR3 contains 14 residues. The CDR3 reads CASSLARGHSPLHF. The DNA of the CDR3 is TGTGCCAGCAGCTTAGCCAGGGGGCACTCACCCCTCCACTTT.

This clone was seen at least ten times. This chain joins TRBV5-3 and TRBJ2-5; D is perhaps TRBD2 (6 bases). TRBV5-3 is flagged as an ORF with uncertain function. The CDR3 runs to 16 residues. Trimming pared 0 bases from V and 1 base from J, leaving 13 bases between. CDR3 region: CARSLVGLTSQETQYF. The CDR3 DNA reads as TGTGCCAGAAGCTTGGTGGGTTTGACTAGCCAAGAGACCCAGTACTTC.

This clone appeared a few times. The chain is built from TRBV19 and TRBJ1-1; a weak D match, TRBD1 (6 bases). The CDR3 contains 16 residues. From germline, CDR1 is LNHDA and CDR2 SQIVND (reference sequence). Between the trimmed V and J ends, which lost 8 bases and 3 bases, there was a span of 22 bases. The CDR3 region is CASRGGRAVRDTEAFF. The CDR3 bases are TGTGCCAGTCGGGGGGGCAGGGCCGTTCGAGACACTGAAGCTTTCTTT. The full variable domain, its missing parts supplied by reference TRBV19 and TRBJ1-1, is DGGITQSPKYLFRKEGQNVTLSCEQNLNHDAMYWYRQDPGQGLRLIYYSQIVNDFQKGDIAEGYSVSREKKESFPLTVTSAQKNPTAFYLCASRGGRAVRDTEAFFGQGTRLTVV.

A single count supports this clone. The chain combines TRBV6-2 or TRBV6-3 with TRBJ1-2, with D possibly being TRBD1 (6 bases). Germline loops: CDR1 MNHEY, CDR2 SVGEGT. This CDR3 is built from 15 residues. The V end lost 0 bases, the J end lost 6 bases, and 14 bases lay between the germline ends. CDR3 bases: TGTGCCAGCAGTTACTCAATTTTGGGGGCTCATGGCTACACCTTC. Translated: CASSYSILGAHGYTF.

This chain uses TRBV2 with TRBJ1-3; no clear D. Germline V gene lookup returns CDR1 SNHLY and CDR2 FYNNEI. This CDR3 has 12 amino acids. The ends were cut back, 10 bases at V and 2 bases at J, with 9 bases in the middle. The CDR3 protein is CATSGTGNTIYF. CDR3 bases: TGTGCCACCTCTGGCACTGGAAACACCATATATTTT.

The chain employs TRBV5-6 and TRBJ2-3, with TRBD1 matching over 7 bases. Germline V CDR1 and CDR2: SGHDT, YYEEEE. The junction had 9 bases not matched to a gene; V was cut back by 3 bases and J by 5 bases. The CDR3 consists of 15 residues. The CDR3 reads CASSSGQSFGDTQYF. CDR3 nucleotides: TGTGCCAGCAGCTCGGGACAGTCTTTCGGAGATACGCAGTATTTT.

The rearrangement joins TRBV27 to TRBJ1-4, with TRBD1 matching 10 bases. CDR1 is MNHEY and CDR2 is SMNVEV in the germline V gene (reference sequence). The CDR3 is 21 amino acids. The trim removed 5 bases at V and 1 base at J, leaving 19 bases unmatched. Written as DNA, the CDR3 is TGTGCCAGCAGTCCTTCCCCCGGGACAGGGGCGCGGGTAGGAACTAATGAAAAACTGTTTTTT. Its protein product is CASSPSPGTGARVGTNEKLFF.

This clone was picked up one time. The chain has TRBV12-2 and TRBJ2-2; TRBD2, as called in the table, went unchecked against the DNA. TRBV12-2 is given as a pseudogene. This CDR3 contains 22 residues. DNA for the CDR3: TGTGCAAGTCGCTTATTACCCCGCCCCCCCCATATAGCGGGAACGAACACCGGGGAGCTGTTTTTT. It yields the protein CASRLLPRPPHIAGTNTGELFF.

J is TRBJ1-2 and V is TRBV9; D may be TRBD1 (5 bases). Germline V gene data show CDR1 as SGDLS and CDR2 as YYNGEE. The CDR3 is 13 residues long. Trimming pared 4 bases from V and 2 bases from J, leaving 9 bases between. Here the CDR3 reads CASSSTVNYGYTF. In DNA, the CDR3 is TGTGCCAGCAGCTCGACAGTAAACTATGGCTACACCTTC.

The chain is built from TRBV30 and TRBJ1-6, with no clear D. The length of the CDR3 is 13 residues. V was pared by 2 bases and J by 9 bases, with 11 bases between. Germline CDR1 is GTSNPN and CDR2 is SVGIG (reference sequence). The CDR3 bases are TGTGCCTGGAGTCCCCGTCCTCCTTCACCCCTCCACTTT. Translation: CAWSPRPPSPLHF.

This rearrangement joins TRBV10-3 to TRBJ1-1; weak D call: TRBD1 (5 bases). The V end was cut by 10 bases, the J end by 1 base, with 13 bases between. Germline V CDR1 and CDR2: ENHRY, SYGVKD. CDR3 length: 13 residues. Here the CDR3 DNA reads TGTGCCACCCGGGGGGGTACGAACACTGAAGCTTTCTTT. Its protein is CATRGGTNTEAFF.

The gene calls are TRBV9 and TRBJ2-5; the match to TRBD2 covers 10 bases. From germline, CDR1 is SGDLS and CDR2 YYNGEE. Unmatched junction bases numbered 11, after V lost 4 bases and J lost 5 bases. This CDR3 is 16 amino acids long. The CDR3 DNA is TGTGCCAGCAGCCCCCCCCCTAGCGGGGGCTGGGAGACCCAGTACTTC. It yields the protein CASSPPPSGGWETQYF.

The chain recombines TRBV5-6 with TRBJ2-7; TRBD1 matches at 8 bases. There are 13 residues in the CDR3. V lost 5 bases and J lost 5; bases outside the gene matches: 6. CDR1 SGHDT and CDR2 YYEEEE come from the germline V gene. DNA for the CDR3: TGTGCCAGCAGACGGACAGGGCAGCACGAGCAGTACTTC. Translated: CASRRTGQHEQYF.

The V gene is TRBV5-1, the J gene TRBJ2-2; D remains unclear. Germline V lookup: CDR1 SGHRS, CDR2 YFSETQ. There are 14 residues in the CDR3. The ends were cut back, 3 bases at V and 1 base at J, with 7 bases in the middle. The CDR3 sequence is CASSSTMNTGELFF. CDR3 bases: TGCGCCAGCAGCTCCACAATGAACACCGGGGAGCTGTTTTTT.

The gene calls are TRBV6-2 or TRBV6-3 and TRBJ2-5; TRBD1 aligns across 10 bases. CDR1 and CDR2 (germline): MNHEY, SVGEGT. With V trimmed by 6 bases and J by 2 bases, 6 bases remained unmatched. The CDR3 spans 15 residues. CDR3 bases: TGTGCCAGCAGCCCCTGGGGACAGGGGCAAGAGACCCAGTACTTC. Translation: CASSPWGQGQETQYF.

The J gene is TRBJ1-1, the V gene TRBV30; D might be TRBD1 (6 bases). CDR1 is GTSNPN, CDR2 SVGIG, per germline (reference sequence). This CDR3 spans 15 amino acids. The V and J ends lost 0 bases and 1 base respectively, with 12 bases between them. The CDR3 DNA follows: TGTGCCTGGAGTGTAGGGGGACACCCGAACACTGAAGCTTTCTTT. It is translated as CAWSVGGHPNTEAFF.